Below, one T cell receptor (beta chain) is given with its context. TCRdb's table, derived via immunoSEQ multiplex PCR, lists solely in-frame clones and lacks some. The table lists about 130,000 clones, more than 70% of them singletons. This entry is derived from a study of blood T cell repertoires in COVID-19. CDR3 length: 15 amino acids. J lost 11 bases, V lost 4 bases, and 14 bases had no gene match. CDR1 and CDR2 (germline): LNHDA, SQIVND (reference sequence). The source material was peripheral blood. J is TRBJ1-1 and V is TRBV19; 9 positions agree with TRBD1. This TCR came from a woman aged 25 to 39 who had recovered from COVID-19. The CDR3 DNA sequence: TGTGCCAGTAGTACCCGCAGGGACAGGGAAGAGAGGGCTTTCTTT. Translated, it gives CASSTRRDREERAFF.